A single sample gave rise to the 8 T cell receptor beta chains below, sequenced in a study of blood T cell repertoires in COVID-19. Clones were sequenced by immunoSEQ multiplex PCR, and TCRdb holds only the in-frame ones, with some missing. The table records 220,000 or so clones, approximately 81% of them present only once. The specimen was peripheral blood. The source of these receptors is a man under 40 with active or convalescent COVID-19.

This chain's CDR3 is CASSYSTEKLFF. CDR3 in DNA: TGTGCCAGCAGTTACTCGACAGAGAAACTGTTTTTT. V usage is TRBV6-6 and J usage is TRBJ1-4; D might be TRBD1 (5 bases). V lost 0 bases and J 11 bases, leaving 7 bases between the germline ends. The CDR3 contains 12 residues. Germline CDR1 MNHNY, CDR2 SVGAGI (reference sequence).

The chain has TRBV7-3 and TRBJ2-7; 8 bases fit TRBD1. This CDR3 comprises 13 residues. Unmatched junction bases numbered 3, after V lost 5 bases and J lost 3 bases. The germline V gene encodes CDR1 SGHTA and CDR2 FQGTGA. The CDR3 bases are TGTGCCAGCAGCCACGGACAGGGCTACGAGCAGTACTTC. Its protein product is CASSHGQGYEQYF.

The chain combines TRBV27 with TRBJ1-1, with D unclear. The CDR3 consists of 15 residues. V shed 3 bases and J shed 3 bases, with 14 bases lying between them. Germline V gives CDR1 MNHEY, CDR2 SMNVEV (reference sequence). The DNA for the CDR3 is TGTGCCAGCAGTTTGTTAGCTTCTGGCGACACTGAAGCTTTCTTT. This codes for CASSLLASGDTEAFF.

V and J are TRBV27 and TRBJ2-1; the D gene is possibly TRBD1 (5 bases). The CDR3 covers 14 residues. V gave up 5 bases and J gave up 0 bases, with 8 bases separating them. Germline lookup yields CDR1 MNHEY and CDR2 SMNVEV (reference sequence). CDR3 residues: CASSVGASYNEQFF. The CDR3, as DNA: TGTGCCAGCAGTGTAGGGGCCTCCTACAATGAGCAGTTCTTC.

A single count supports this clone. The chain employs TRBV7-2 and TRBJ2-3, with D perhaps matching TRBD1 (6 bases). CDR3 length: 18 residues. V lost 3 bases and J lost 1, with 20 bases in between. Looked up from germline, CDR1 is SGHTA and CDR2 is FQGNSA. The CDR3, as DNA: TGTGCCAGCAGCTTCCGAGGGGGAGACGCGAGGGGCACAGATACGCAGTATTTT. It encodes CASSFRGGDARGTDTQYF.

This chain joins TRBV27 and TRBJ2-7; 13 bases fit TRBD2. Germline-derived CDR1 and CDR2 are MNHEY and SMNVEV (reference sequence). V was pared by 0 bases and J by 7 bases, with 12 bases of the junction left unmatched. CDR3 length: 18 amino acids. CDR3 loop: CASSLSISGTSGIGEQYF. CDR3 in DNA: TGTGCCAGCAGTTTATCGATCAGTGGGACTAGCGGGATTGGGGAGCAGTACTTC.

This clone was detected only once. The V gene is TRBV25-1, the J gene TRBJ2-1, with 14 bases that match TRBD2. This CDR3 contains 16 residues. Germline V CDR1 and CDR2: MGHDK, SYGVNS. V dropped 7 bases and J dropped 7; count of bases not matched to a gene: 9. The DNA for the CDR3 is TGTGCCAGCACCTCTGGGACTAGCGGGAGTCTAAATGAGCAGTTCTTC. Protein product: CASTSGTSGSLNEQFF.

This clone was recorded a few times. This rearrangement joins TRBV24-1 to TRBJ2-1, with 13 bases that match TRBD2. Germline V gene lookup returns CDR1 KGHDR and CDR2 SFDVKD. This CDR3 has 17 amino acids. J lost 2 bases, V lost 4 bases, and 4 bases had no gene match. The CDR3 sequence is CATSDWGLAGTYNEQFF. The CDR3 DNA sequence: TGTGCCACCAGTGACTGGGGACTAGCGGGAACCTACAATGAGCAGTTCTTC.